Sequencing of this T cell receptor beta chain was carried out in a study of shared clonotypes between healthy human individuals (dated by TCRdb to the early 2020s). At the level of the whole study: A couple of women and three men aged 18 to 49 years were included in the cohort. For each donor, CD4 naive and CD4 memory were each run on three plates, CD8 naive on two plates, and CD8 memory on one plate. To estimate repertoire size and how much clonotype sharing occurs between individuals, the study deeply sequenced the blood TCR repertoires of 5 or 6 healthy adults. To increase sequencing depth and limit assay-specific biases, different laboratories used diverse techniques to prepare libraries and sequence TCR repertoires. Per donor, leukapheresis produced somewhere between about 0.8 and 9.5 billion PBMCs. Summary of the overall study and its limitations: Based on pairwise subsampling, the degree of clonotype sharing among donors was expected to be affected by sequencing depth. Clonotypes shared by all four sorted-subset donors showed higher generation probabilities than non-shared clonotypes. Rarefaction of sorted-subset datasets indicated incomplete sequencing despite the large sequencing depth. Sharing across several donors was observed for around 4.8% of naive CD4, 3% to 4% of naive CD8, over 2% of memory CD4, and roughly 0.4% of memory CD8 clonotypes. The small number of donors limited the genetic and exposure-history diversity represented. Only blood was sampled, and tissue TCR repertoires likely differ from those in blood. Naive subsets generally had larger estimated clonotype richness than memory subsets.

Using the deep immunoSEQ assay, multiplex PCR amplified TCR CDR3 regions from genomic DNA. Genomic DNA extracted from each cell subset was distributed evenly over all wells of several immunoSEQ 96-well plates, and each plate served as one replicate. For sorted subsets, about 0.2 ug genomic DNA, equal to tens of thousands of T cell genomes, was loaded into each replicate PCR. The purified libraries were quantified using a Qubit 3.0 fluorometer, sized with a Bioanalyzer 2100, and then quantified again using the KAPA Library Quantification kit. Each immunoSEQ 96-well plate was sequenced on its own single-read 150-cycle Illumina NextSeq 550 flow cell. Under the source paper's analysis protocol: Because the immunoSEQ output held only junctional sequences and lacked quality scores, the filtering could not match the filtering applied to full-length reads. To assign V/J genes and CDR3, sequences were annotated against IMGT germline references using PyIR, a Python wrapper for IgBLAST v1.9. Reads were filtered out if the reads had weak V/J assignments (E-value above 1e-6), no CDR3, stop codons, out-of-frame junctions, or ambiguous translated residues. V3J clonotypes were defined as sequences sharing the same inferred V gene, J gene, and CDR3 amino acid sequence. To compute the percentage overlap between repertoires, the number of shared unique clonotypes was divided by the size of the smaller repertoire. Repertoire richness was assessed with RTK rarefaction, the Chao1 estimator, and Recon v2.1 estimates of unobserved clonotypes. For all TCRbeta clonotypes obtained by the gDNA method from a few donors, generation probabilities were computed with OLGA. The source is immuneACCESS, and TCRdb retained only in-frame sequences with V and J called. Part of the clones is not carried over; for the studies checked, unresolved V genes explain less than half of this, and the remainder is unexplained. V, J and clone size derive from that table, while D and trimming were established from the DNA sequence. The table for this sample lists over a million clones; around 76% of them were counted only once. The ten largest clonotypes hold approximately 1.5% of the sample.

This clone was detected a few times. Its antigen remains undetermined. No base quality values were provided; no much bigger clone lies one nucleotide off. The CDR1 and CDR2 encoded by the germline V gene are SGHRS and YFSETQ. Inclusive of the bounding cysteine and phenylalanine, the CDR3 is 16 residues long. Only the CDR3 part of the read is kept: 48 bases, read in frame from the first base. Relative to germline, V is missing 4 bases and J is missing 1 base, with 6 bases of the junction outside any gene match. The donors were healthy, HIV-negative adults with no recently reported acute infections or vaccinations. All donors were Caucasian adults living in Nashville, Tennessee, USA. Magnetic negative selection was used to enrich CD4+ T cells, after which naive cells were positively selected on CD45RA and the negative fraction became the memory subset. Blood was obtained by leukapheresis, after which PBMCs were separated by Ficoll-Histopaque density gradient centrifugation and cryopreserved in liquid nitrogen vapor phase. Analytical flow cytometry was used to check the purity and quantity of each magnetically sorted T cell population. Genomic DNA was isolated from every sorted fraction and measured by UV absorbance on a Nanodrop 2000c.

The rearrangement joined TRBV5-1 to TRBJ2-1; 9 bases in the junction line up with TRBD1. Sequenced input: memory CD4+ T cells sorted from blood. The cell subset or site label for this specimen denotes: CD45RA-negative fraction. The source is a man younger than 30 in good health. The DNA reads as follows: TGCGCCAGCAGCCGGACAGGGGCAAAGTCCTACAATGAGCAGTTCTTC. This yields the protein CASSRTGAKSYNEQFF.